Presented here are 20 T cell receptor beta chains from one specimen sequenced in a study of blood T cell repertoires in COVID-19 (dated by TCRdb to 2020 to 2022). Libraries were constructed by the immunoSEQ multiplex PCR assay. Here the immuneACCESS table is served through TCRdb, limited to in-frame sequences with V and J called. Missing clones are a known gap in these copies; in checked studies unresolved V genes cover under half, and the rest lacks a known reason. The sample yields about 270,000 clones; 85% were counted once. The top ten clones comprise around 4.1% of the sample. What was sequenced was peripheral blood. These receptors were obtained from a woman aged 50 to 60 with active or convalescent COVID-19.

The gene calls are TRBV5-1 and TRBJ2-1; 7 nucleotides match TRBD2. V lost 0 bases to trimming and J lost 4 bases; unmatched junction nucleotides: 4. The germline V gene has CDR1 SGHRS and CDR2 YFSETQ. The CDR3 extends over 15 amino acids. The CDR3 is CASSLEIGRYNEQFF. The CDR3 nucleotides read TGCGCCAGCAGCTTGGAAATCGGGAGGTACAATGAGCAGTTCTTC.

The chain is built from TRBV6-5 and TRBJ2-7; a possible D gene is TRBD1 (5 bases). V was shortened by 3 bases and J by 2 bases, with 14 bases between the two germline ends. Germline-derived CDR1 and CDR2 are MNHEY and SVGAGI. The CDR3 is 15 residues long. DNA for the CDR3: TGTGCCAGCAGTTATCTAGGGGCCGGTCCCTACGAGCAGTACTTC. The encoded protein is CASSYLGAGPYEQYF.

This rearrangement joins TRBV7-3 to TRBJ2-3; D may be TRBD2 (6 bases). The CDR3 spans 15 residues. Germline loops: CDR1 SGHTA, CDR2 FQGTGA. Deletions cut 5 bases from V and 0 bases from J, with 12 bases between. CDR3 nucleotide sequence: TGTGCCAGCAGCCCCACTAGCACCAGCACAGATACGCAGTATTTT. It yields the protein CASSPTSTSTDTQYF.

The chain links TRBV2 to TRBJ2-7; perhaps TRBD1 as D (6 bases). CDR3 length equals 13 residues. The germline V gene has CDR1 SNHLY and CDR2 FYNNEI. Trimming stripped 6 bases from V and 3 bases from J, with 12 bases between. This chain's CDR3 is CASSPQGIYEQYF. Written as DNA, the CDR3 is TGTGCCAGCAGCCCCCAGGGGATCTACGAGCAGTACTTC.

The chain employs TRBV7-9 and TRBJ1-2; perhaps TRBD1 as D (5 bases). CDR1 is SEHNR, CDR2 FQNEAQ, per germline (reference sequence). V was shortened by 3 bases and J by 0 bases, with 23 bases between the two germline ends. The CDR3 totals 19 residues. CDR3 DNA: TGTGCCAGCAGCTTTGGGGCGTTACAGAGGACTAACTCTAACTATGGCTACACCTTC. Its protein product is CASSFGALQRTNSNYGYTF.

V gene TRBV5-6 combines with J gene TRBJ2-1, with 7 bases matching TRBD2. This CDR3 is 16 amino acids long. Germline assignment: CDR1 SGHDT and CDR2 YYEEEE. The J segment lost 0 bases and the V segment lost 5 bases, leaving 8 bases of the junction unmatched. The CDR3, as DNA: TGTGCCAGCAGTACCCTTGGCGGGAGCTCCTACAATGAGCAGTTCTTC. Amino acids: CASSTLGGSSYNEQFF. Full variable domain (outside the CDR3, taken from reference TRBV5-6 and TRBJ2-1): DAGVTQSPTHLIKTRGQQVTLRCSPKSGHDTVSWYQQALGQGPQFIFQYYEEEERQRGNFPDRFSGHQFPNYSSELNVNALLLGDSALYLCASSTLGGSSYNEQFFGPGTRLTVL.

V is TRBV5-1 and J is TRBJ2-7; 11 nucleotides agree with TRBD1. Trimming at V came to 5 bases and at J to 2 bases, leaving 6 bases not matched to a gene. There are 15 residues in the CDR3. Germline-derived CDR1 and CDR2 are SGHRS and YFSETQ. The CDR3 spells CASRPRTGGTYEQYF. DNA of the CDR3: TGCGCCAGCAGACCTAGGACAGGGGGCACCTACGAGCAGTACTTC.

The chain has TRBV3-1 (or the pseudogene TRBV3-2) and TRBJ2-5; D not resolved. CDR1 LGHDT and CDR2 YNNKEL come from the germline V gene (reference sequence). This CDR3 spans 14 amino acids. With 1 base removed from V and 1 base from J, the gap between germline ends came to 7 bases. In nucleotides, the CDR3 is TGTGCCAGCAGCCAAGCTGTTCGCCAAGAGACCCAGTACTTC. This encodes CASSQAVRQETQYF.

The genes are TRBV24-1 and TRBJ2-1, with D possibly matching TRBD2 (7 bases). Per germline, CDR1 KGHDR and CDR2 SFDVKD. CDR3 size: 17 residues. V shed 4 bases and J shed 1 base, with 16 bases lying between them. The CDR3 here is CATSDRPGRGSYNEQFF. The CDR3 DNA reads TGTGCCACCAGTGACCGCCCGGGGAGGGGGTCCTACAATGAGCAGTTCTTC.

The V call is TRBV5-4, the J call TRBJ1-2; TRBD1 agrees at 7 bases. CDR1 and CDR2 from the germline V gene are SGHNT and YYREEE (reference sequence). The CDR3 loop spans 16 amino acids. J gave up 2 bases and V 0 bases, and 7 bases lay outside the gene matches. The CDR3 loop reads CASSLGAGGSNYGYTF. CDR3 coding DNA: TGTGCCAGCAGCTTGGGGGCAGGGGGTTCCAACTATGGCTACACCTTC. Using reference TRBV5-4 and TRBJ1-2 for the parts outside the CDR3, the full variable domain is ETGVTQSPTHLIKTRGQQVTLRCSSQSGHNTVSWYQQALGQGPQFIFQYYREEENGRGNFPPRFSGLQFPNYSSELNVNALELDDSALYLCASSLGAGGSNYGYTFGSGTRLTVV.

CDR3 DNA: TGTGCCAGCAGTTACGGACAGGGGCGGTCCTATGGCTACACCTTC. Amino acids: CASSYGQGRSYGYTF. The rearrangement joins TRBV27 to TRBJ1-2; TRBD1 agrees at 9 bases. This CDR3 has 15 residues. Trimming cost V 4 bases and J 4 bases; bases outside gene matches: 7. From germline, CDR1 is MNHEY and CDR2 SMNVEV (reference sequence).

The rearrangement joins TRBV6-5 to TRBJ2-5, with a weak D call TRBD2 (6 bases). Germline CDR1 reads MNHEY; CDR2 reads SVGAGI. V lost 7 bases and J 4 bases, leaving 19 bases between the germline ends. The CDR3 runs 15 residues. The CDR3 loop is CASTPPGDQRETQYF. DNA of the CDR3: TGTGCCAGCACCCCCCCGGGAGATCAAAGAGAGACCCAGTACTTC.

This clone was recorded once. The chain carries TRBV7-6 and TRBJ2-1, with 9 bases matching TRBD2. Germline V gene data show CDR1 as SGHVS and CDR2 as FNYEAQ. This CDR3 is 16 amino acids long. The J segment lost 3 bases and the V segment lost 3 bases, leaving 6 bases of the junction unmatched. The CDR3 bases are TGTGCCAGCAGCTTCAGCGGGAGGACCCACTACAATGAGCAGTTCTTC. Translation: CASSFSGRTHYNEQFF. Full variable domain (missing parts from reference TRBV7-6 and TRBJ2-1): GAGVSQSPRYKVTKRGQDVALRCDPISGHVSLYWYRQALGQGPEFLTYFNYEAQQDKSGLPNDRFSAERPEGSISTLTIQRTEQRDSAMYRCASSFSGRTHYNEQFFGPGTRLTVL.

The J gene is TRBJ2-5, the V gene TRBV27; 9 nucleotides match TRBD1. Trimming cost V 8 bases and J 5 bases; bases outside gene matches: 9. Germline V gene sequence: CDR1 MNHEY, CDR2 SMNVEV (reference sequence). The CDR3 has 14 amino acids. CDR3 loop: CASSRTGDKETQYF. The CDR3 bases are TGTGCCAGCTCTAGGACAGGGGATAAGGAGACCCAGTACTTC.

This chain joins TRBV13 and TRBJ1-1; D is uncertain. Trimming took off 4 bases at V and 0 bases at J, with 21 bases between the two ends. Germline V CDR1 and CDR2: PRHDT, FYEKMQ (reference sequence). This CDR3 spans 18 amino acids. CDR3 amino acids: CASSSLSAGDSMNTEAFF. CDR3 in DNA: TGTGCCAGCAGCTCCCTGTCAGCAGGCGATAGTATGAACACTGAAGCTTTCTTT.

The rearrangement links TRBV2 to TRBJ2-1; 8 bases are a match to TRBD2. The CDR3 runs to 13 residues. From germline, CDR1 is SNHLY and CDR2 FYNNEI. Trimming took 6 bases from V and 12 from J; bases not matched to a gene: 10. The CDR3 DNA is TGTGCCAGCAGCCGGGAGGGCCCGTCTGGGCAGTTCTTC. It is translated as CASSREGPSGQFF.

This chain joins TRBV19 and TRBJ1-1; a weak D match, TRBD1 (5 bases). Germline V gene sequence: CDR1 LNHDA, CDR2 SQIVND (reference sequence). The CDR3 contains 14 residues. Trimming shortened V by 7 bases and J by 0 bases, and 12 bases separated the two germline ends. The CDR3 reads CASTVGGLNTEAFF. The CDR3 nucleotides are TGTGCCAGTACGGTGGGGGGACTGAACACTGAAGCTTTCTTT.

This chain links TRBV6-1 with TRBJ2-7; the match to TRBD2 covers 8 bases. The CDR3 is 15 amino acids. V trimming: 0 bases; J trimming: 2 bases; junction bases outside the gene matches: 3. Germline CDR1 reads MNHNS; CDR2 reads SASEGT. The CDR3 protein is CASSEAPGLAYEQYF. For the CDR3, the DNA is TGTGCCAGCAGTGAAGCGCCGGGACTAGCCTACGAGCAGTACTTC.

CDR3 DNA sequence: TGTGCCAGCAGTTACTTGGCTAGCGGGAGAACAGATACGCAGTATTTT. Translated, it gives CASSYLASGRTDTQYF. This chain uses TRBV6-6 with TRBJ2-3; TRBD2 aligns across 10 bases. Germline trimming cut 1 base from V and 3 bases from J; bases unmatched to any gene: 4. The CDR3 contains 16 residues. The germline CDR1 and CDR2 sequences are MNHNY and SVGAGI (reference sequence).

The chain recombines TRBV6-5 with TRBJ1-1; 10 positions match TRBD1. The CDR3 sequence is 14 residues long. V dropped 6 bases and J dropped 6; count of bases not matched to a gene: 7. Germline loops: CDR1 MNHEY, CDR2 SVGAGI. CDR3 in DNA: TGTGCCAGCAGCTCTCGGGACAGGGGCGCTGAAGCTTTCTTT. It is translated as CASSSRDRGAEAFF.